This TCR beta chain comes out of a study of CD8 T cells in ankylosing spondylitis. The study, taken as a whole, reports: Ankylosing spondylitis blood appeared to carry a characteristic TCR beta motif of roughly eight highly homologous variants.

CDR3 size: 11 residues. V was cut by 5 bases and J by 10 bases, with 8 bases left in between. At least ten counts were recorded for this clonotype. The antigen is unknown. Using its own MiXCR run on the 5' RACE reads, TCRdb lists one record per CDR3 protein. The sample holds around 890,000 distinct CDR3 sequences, roughly 10% seen once. Source material: blood, either unsorted or a sorted T cell fraction (not recorded which). V and J are TRBV12-3 or TRBV12-4 and TRBJ1-4, with D unresolved. The sequence was collected from a male donor with ankylosing spondylitis. CDR3 nucleotide sequence: TGTGCCAGCAGTACTTTCGGAAAACTGTTTTTT. Translating gives CASSTFGKLFF.